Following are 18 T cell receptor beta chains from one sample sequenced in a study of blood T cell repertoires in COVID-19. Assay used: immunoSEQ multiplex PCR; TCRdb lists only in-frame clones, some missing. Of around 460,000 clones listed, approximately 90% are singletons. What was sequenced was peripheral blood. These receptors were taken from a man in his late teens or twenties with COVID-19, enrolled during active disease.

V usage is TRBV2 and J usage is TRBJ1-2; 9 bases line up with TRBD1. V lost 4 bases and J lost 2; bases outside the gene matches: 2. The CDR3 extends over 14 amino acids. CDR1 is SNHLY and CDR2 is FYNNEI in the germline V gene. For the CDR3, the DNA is TGTGCCAGCAGTGGGACAGGGGCGAACTATGGCTACACCTTC. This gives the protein CASSGTGANYGYTF.

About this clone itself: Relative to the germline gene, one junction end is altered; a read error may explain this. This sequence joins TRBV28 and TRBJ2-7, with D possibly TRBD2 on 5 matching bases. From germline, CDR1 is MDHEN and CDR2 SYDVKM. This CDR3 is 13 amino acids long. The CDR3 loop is CASNLLRGYEQYF. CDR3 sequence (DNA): TGTGCCAGCAATTTACTTCGGGGCTACGAGCAGTACTTC.

The chain's CDR3 is CASSLSRTGELFF. The DNA for the CDR3 is TGTGCCAGCAGCTTATCCAGGACCGGGGAGCTGTTTTTT. V is TRBV11-3 and J is TRBJ2-2; D is ambiguous. There are 13 residues in the CDR3. Germline-derived CDR1 and CDR2 are SGHNT and YENEEA. The V end lost 2 bases, the J end lost 5 bases, and 6 bases lay between the germline ends. Complete variable domain (other parts from reference TRBV11-3 and TRBJ2-2): EAGVVQSPRYKIIEKKQPVAFWCNPISGHNTLYWYLQNLGQGPELLIRYENEEAVDDSQLPKDRFSAERLKGVDSTLKIQPAELGDSAVYLCASSLSRTGELFFGEGSRLTVL.

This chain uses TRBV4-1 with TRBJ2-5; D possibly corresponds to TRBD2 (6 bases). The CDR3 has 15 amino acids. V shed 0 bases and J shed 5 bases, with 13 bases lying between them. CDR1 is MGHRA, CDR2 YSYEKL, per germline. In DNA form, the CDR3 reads TGCGCCAGCAGCCAAGACTGGCGGGGTGGGGAGACCCAGTACTTC. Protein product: CASSQDWRGGETQYF.

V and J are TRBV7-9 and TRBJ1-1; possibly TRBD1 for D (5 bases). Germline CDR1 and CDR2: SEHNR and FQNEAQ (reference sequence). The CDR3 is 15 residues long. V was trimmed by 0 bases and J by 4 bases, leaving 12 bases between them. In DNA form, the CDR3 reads TGTGCCAGCAGCTTAGCGCGCGGGGGACCCACTGAAGCTTTCTTT. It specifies CASSLARGGPTEAFF. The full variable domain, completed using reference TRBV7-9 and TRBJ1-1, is DTGVSQNPRHKITKRGQNVTFRCDPISEHNRLYWYRQTLGQGPEFLTYFQNEAQLEKSRLLSDRFSAERPKGSFSTLEIQRTEQGDSAMYLCASSLARGGPTEAFFGQGTRLTVV.

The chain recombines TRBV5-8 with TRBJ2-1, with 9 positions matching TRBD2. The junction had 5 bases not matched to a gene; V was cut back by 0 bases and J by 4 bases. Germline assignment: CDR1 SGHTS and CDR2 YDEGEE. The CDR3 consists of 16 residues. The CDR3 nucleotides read TGTGCCAGCAGCTTGGAAAGCGGGAGGCCATACAATGAGCAGTTCTTC. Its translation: CASSLESGRPYNEQFF.

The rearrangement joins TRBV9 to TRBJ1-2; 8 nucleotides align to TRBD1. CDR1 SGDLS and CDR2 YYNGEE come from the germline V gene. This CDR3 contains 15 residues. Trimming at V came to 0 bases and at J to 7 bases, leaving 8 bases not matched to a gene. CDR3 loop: CASSVAPGGAFGYTF. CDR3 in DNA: TGTGCCAGCAGCGTAGCCCCAGGGGGCGCCTTTGGCTACACCTTC.

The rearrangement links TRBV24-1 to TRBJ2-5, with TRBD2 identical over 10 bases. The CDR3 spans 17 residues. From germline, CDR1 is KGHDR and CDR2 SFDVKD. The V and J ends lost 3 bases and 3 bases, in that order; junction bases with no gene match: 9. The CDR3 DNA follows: TGTGCCACCAGTGATCACGGCACTAGCGGGACAAAAGAGACCCAGTACTTC. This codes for CATSDHGTSGTKETQYF.

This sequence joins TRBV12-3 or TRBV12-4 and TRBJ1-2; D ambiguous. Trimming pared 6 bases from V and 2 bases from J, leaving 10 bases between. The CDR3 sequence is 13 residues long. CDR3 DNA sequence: TGTGCCAGCAGCCCCTCCGCGAACTATGGCTACACCTTC. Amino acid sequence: CASSPSANYGYTF.

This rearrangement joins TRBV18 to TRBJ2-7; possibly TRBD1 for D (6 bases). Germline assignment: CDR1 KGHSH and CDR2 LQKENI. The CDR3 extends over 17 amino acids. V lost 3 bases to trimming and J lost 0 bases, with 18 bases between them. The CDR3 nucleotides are TGTGCCAGCTCACCTAGACAGGTCCGGGTGACCTCCTACGAGCAGTACTTC. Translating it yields CASSPRQVRVTSYEQYF.

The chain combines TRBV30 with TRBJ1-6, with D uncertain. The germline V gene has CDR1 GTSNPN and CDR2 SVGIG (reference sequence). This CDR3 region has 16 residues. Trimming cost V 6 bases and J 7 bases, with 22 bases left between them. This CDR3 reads CACEKKSTGRNSPLHF. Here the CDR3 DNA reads TGTGCCTGCGAGAAAAAAAGCACGGGGAGGAATTCACCCCTCCACTTT.

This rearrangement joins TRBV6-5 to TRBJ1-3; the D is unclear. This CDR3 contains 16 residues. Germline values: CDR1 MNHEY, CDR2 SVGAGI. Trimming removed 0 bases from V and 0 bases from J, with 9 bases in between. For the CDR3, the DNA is TGTGCCAGCAGTTACTCTCCTGTTAACTCTGGAAACACCATATATTTT. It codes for CASSYSPVNSGNTIYF.

The CDR3 coding sequence is TGTGCCTGGACCACGGAGGGCGGGGAAAAACTGTTTTTT. Its translation: CAWTTEGGEKLFF. V and J are TRBV30 and TRBJ1-4; D unresolved. Germline CDR1 reads GTSNPN; CDR2 reads SVGIG (reference sequence). This CDR3 is built from 13 residues. The V end lost 4 bases, the J end lost 8 bases, and 14 bases lay between the germline ends.

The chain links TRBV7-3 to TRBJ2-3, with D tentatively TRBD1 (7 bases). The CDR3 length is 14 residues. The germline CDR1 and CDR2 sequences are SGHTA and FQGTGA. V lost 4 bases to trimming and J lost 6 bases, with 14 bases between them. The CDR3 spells CASSSRGDTDTQYF. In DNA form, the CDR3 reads TGTGCCAGCAGCTCCAGGGGGGATACGGATACGCAGTATTTT.

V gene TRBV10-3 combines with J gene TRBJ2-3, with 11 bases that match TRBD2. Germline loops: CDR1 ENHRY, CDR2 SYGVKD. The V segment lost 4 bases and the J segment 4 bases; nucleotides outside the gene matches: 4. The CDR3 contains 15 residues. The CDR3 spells CAISGTSGGADTQYF. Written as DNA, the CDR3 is TGTGCCATCAGTGGTACTAGCGGGGGCGCAGATACGCAGTATTTT.

This CDR3 reads CASRTTFTDTQYF. CDR3 coding DNA: TGCGCCAGCAGGACTACATTCACAGATACGCAGTATTTT. The gene calls are TRBV5-1 and TRBJ2-3; tentative D call: TRBD2 (5 bases). The germline gives CDR1 SGHRS, CDR2 YFSETQ. The CDR3 loop spans 13 amino acids. V was pared by 5 bases and J by 2 bases, with 9 bases between.

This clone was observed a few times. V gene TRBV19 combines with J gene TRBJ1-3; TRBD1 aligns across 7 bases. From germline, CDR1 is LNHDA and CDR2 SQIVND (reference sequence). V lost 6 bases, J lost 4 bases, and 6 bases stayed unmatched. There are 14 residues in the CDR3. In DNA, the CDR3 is TGTGCCAGTAGATTACCGGGACAGGGAAACACCATATATTTT. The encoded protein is CASRLPGQGNTIYF.

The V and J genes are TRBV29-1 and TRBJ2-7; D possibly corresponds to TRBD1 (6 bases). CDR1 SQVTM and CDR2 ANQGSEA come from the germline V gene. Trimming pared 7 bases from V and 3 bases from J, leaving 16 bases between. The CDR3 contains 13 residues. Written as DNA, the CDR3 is TGCAGCGCCTCCGGGACAACCATCTACGAGCAGTACTTC. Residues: CSASGTTIYEQYF.